This TCR beta chain was found in a study of shared clonotypes between healthy human individuals. Overall study context: Contributing individuals were two females and three males aged 18 to 49. CD4 naive cells filled three plates per donor, CD4 memory three, CD8 naive two and CD8 memory one.

Sequencing was performed with immunoSEQ multiplex PCR; in TCRdb, only in-frame clones are kept and a portion is missing. The sample carries under 2.5 million clones, around 93% recorded once. Germline-derived CDR1 and CDR2 are SGHTS and YDEGEE. CDR3 length: 15 residues. The V end lost 1 base, the J end lost 1 base, and 6 bases lay between the germline ends. As concerns this clone: Its specificity is not known.

Study findings and constraints: Naive CD4 clonotype sharing across a few donors was around 5.5%.

The rearrangement uses TRBV5-8 and TRBJ2-6; D is unclear. The clonotype was recovered from a man aged 18 to 35 in good health. Some clones in this sample may be carry-over from other donors' samples. The sample was naive CD4+ T cells from PBMCs. Noted subset: CD45RA+ positively selected. In nucleotides, the CDR3 is TGTGCCAGCAGCTTGACGTGGTCTGGGGCCAACGTCCTGACTTTC. Encoded protein: CASSLTWSGANVLTF. Variable domain in full (rest from reference TRBV5-8 and TRBJ2-6): EAGVTQSPTHLIKTRGQQATLRCSPISGHTSVYWYQQALGLGLQFLLWYDEGEERNRGNFPPRFSGRQFPNYSSELNVNALELEDSALYLCASSLTWSGANVLTFGAGSRLTVL.